The clone carrying this T cell receptor (beta chain) was detected only a few times. Its specificity is unknown. Deletions cut 2 bases from V and 4 bases from J, with 12 bases between. The CDR3 totals 15 residues. Germline loops: CDR1 SGHVS, CDR2 FNYEAQ. The record originates from a study of identical twins. Study findings and constraints: Model-predicted out-of-frame TCR alpha sharing fell below observed values in monozygotic twins.

TCRdb recomputed calls from the 5' RACE reads with MiXCR, one row per CDR3 protein. The table includes a few hundred thousand distinct CDR3 sequences, roughly 7.1% detected once. These same data were also listed under a study on T cells expressing NK-cell markers. From that report: The study sequenced eight donors, seven HCMV-seropositive and one seronegative. Dominant NKG2C+ clonotype frequencies of 1.0-7.0% of CD8+ T cells were measured in over five donors.

This rearrangement joins TRBV7-6 to TRBJ2-1; no firm D call. The sample was CD8+ T cells sorted from blood. The sequence was collected from a woman younger than 30 in good health. The CDR3 DNA reads as TGTGCCAGCAGCTTACCGCGTGTTAGTTACAATGAGCAGTTCTTC. It is translated as CASSLPRVSYNEQFF.